Listed here are 25 T cell receptor beta chains from one sample, sequenced in a study of cytomegalovirus exposure and HLA in healthy donors (dated by TCRdb to 2016 to 2017). Libraries were made using the immunoSEQ multiplex PCR assay. For the multiplex PCR, a mixture combining 60 forward primers for TCR Vbeta segments and 13 reverse primers for TCR Jbeta segments was used. This immuneACCESS table, as held by TCRdb, lists in-frame sequences with V and J called but not all clones. Of the missing ones, under half trace to an unresolved V gene in checked studies; the others have no known cause. The sample has about 86,000 clones on record, approximately 74% of them singletons. Clones ranked in the top ten supply roughly 6.1% of the sample. Sequences were obtained from PBMCs. These receptors were obtained from a woman aged 45-65 years in good health and CMV-seropositive.

The gene calls are TRBV5-1 and TRBJ2-5; TRBD2 might be the D (6 bases). The V gene lost 4 bases and the J gene lost 2 bases, with 15 bases spanning the gap. The germline V gene has CDR1 SGHRS and CDR2 YFSETQ. The CDR3 length is 15 residues. The CDR3 DNA sequence: TGCGCCAGCAGCCCAATAGCGGCTTCACAAGAGACCCAGTACTTC. Residues: CASSPIAASQETQYF.

The CDR3 sequence: CASSFREVVNTEAFF. The CDR3 DNA is TGTGCCAGCAGCTTTAGGGAGGTGGTGAACACTGAAGCTTTCTTT. The J gene is TRBJ1-1, the V gene TRBV7-8; no reliable D call. Trimming cost V 3 bases and J 0 bases, with 11 bases left between them. Germline CDR1 reads SGHVS; CDR2 reads FQNEAQ. The CDR3 runs 15 residues. The full variable domain, rest sourced from reference TRBV7-8 and TRBJ1-1, is GAGVSQSPRYKVAKRGQDVALRCDPISGHVSLFWYQQALGQGPEFLTYFQNEAQLDKSGLPSDRFFAERPEGSVSTLKIQRTQQEDSAVYLCASSFREVVNTEAFFGQGTRLTVV.

This clone showed up just a few times. The genes are TRBV5-4 and TRBJ1-1, with TRBD1 matching over 7 bases. With 4 bases clipped from V and 5 bases from J, the junction kept 11 bases outside the gene matches. There are 15 residues in the CDR3. In germline, CDR1 is SGHNT, CDR2 YYREEE (reference sequence). CDR3 residues: CASSATGTVLTEAFF. For the CDR3, the DNA is TGTGCCAGCAGCGCCACCGGGACAGTATTAACTGAAGCTTTCTTT.

This clone was detected only once. The chain has TRBV30 and TRBJ2-4; 8 nucleotides match TRBD1. The length of the CDR3 is 15 residues. The germline gives CDR1 GTSNPN, CDR2 SVGIG (reference sequence). The V segment lost 0 bases and the J segment 2 bases; nucleotides outside the gene matches: 3. Written as DNA, the CDR3 is TGTGCCTGGAGTGTTCAGGGGGCGTCCAAAAACATTCAGTACTTC. As protein: CAWSVQGASKNIQYF.

The chain recombines TRBV7-2 with TRBJ1-1; possibly TRBD1 for D (6 bases). The CDR3 runs to 13 residues. Germline values: CDR1 SGHTA, CDR2 FQGNSA. Trimming stripped 5 bases from V and 6 bases from J, with 13 bases between. This CDR3 reads CASSQGWGAEAFF. CDR3 DNA sequence: TGTGCCAGCAGCCAGGGGTGGGGCGCTGAAGCTTTCTTT.

The genes are TRBV6-6 and TRBJ2-7; D possibly corresponds to TRBD2 (6 bases). The length of the CDR3 is 15 residues. Trimming removed 2 bases from V and 6 bases from J, with 17 bases in between. The germline V gene has CDR1 MNHNY and CDR2 SVGAGI (reference sequence). CDR3 amino acids: CASSYEVQGGGEQYF. CDR3 in DNA: TGTGCCAGCAGTTACGAGGTCCAGGGAGGAGGCGAGCAGTACTTC.

The chain joins TRBV5-1 to TRBJ1-4; weak D call: TRBD1 (5 bases). Germline loops: CDR1 SGHRS, CDR2 YFSETQ. Trimming took 7 bases from V and 6 from J, leaving 16 bases between them. The CDR3 is 14 residues long. The CDR3, as DNA: TGCGCCAGCGGGACCGGGACTAGCGATGAAAAACTGTTTTTT. Protein: CASGTGTSDEKLFF.

The J gene is TRBJ2-1, the V gene TRBV11-2; D possibly corresponds to TRBD2 (5 bases). Trimming removed 1 base at V and 0 bases at J, with 16 bases between. CDR3 size: 18 residues. Per germline, CDR1 SGHAT and CDR2 FQNNGV. CDR3 nucleotides: TGTGCCAGCAGCTTAGTTGGTTCGGGGAGAGTCTCCTACAATGAGCAGTTCTTC. Translating it yields CASSLVGSGRVSYNEQFF.

The CDR3 spells CASSQLMGQDYGYTF. The CDR3 DNA is TGCGCCAGCAGTCAATTAATGGGACAGGACTATGGCTACACCTTC. This chain connects TRBV23-1 to TRBJ1-2, with TRBD1 matching 8 bases. TRBV23-1 is marked as an open reading frame, function uncertain. The CDR3 length is 15 residues. V lost 1 base and J lost 3; bases outside the gene matches: 4.

The chain has TRBV30 and TRBJ1-6; D perhaps matches TRBD1 (6 bases). This CDR3 spans 16 amino acids. Germline V gene sequence: CDR1 GTSNPN, CDR2 SVGIG (reference sequence). V shed 0 bases and J shed 4 bases, with 13 bases lying between them. The CDR3 here is CAWSVRGALYNSPLHF. DNA of the CDR3: TGTGCCTGGAGTGTACGGGGGGCTTTGTATAATTCACCCCTCCACTTT.

This sequence joins TRBV7-9 and TRBJ2-3, with a tentative D call TRBD2 (6 bases). Per the germline V gene, CDR1 is SEHNR and CDR2 is FQNEAQ (reference sequence). The CDR3 sequence is 15 residues long. The V end lost 5 bases, the J end lost 4 bases, and 16 bases lay between the germline ends. CDR3 sequence: CASSQRGALADTQYF. CDR3 DNA sequence: TGTGCCAGCAGCCAACGCGGGGCGTTAGCAGATACGCAGTATTTT.

This clone was detected once. The rearrangement links TRBV5-1 to TRBJ2-7; tentative D call: TRBD2 (6 bases). CDR1 and CDR2 (germline): SGHRS, YFSETQ. The CDR3 consists of 14 residues. With 4 bases removed from V and 6 bases from J, the gap between germline ends came to 17 bases. The CDR3 coding sequence is TGCGCCAGCAGCCGGGACGGGGGAATGGGCGAGCAGTACTTC. Translation gives CASSRDGGMGEQYF. The full variable domain, with the rest looked up from reference TRBV5-1 and TRBJ2-7, is KAGVTQTPRYLIKTRGQQVTLSCSPISGHRSVSWYQQTPGQGLQFLFEYFSETQRNKGNFPGRFSGRQFSNSRSEMNVSTLELGDSALYLCASSRDGGMGEQYFGPGTRLTVT.

This rearrangement joins TRBV15 to TRBJ2-5; the match to TRBD2 covers 8 bases. The V segment lost 5 bases and the J segment 2 bases; nucleotides outside the gene matches: 4. Germline loops: CDR1 LNHNV, CDR2 YYDKDF (reference sequence). The CDR3 runs 14 residues. The DNA of the CDR3 is TGTGCCACCAGCGGACTAGCTGTGCAAGAGACCCAGTACTTC. Amino acids: CATSGLAVQETQYF.

This sequence joins TRBV9 and TRBJ2-1; perhaps TRBD2 as D (7 bases). The CDR3 is 17 amino acids. The V end was cut by 4 bases, the J end by 0 bases, with 17 bases between. Germline CDR1 and CDR2: SGDLS and YYNGEE. CDR3 in amino acids: CASSPRGGVGSYNEQFF. As DNA, the CDR3 is TGTGCCAGCAGCCCTAGAGGGGGGGTCGGCTCCTACAATGAGCAGTTCTTC.

J is TRBJ2-7 and V is TRBV5-1, with TRBD1 identical over 7 bases. This CDR3 has 15 amino acids. CDR1 and CDR2 (germline): SGHRS, YFSETQ. Trimming removed 3 bases from V and 2 bases from J; junction bases left unmatched: 8. The CDR3 sequence: CASSSMPGQPYEQYF. The CDR3, as DNA: TGCGCCAGCAGCTCTATGCCGGGACAGCCCTACGAGCAGTACTTC.

The chain couples TRBV15 to TRBJ2-7; 9 bases align to TRBD1. V was pared by 0 bases and J by 7 bases, with 7 bases of the junction left unmatched. Germline V gene lookup returns CDR1 LNHNV and CDR2 YYDKDF (reference sequence). The CDR3 contains 15 residues. The CDR3 protein is CATSRDRTGAGEQYF. The CDR3 region has the DNA TGTGCCACCAGCAGAGATCGGACAGGGGCAGGGGAGCAGTACTTC. The whole variable domain, remainder taken from reference TRBV15 and TRBJ2-7, is DAMVIQNPRYQVTQFGKPVTLSCSQTLNHNVMYWYQQKSSQAPKLLFHYYDKDFNNEADTPDNFQSRRPNTSFCFLDIRSPGLGDTAMYLCATSRDRTGAGEQYFGPGTRLTVT.

V and J are TRBV2 and TRBJ2-7, with 7 bases lining up with TRBD2. The germline V gene encodes CDR1 SNHLY and CDR2 FYNNEI. This CDR3 has 13 residues. V lost 5 bases, J lost 8 bases, and 9 bases stayed unmatched. The CDR3 nucleotides read TGTGCCAGCAGTAGGGGAGGGGATGGCAAGCAGTACTTC. Residues: CASSRGGDGKQYF.

The CDR3 here is CASSQPPGLADSYEQYF. CDR3 DNA sequence: TGCGCCAGCAGCCAACCTCCGGGACTAGCAGATTCCTACGAGCAGTACTTC. This chain uses TRBV4-1 with TRBJ2-7, with 9 bases aligning to TRBD2. The J segment lost 1 base and the V segment lost 2 bases, leaving 9 bases of the junction unmatched. Germline V gives CDR1 MGHRA, CDR2 YSYEKL. This CDR3 is 17 amino acids long.

The table lists this clone with a count of one. The rearrangement links TRBV7-9 to TRBJ2-7, with 7 positions matching TRBD1. Germline values: CDR1 SEHNR, CDR2 FQNEAQ (reference sequence). The CDR3 consists of 14 residues. Trimming removed 3 bases from V and 9 bases from J; junction bases left unmatched: 11. DNA for the CDR3: TGTGCCAGCAGCTTGGTACAGGGGAACCACGGGCAGTACTTC. Encoded protein: CASSLVQGNHGQYF.

In its sample, this clone was seen many times. The rearrangement uses TRBV6-6 and TRBJ2-7, with 7 bases matching TRBD1. Per the germline V gene, CDR1 is MNHNY and CDR2 is SVGAGI (reference sequence). CDR3 size: 14 residues. J lost 7 bases, V lost 0 bases, and 6 bases had no gene match. The CDR3 loop reads CASSYSPTGEEQYF. In DNA, the CDR3 is TGTGCCAGCAGTTACTCCCCTACAGGGGAGGAGCAGTACTTC.

The rearrangement joins TRBV2 to TRBJ1-5; 7 bases align to TRBD1. The germline CDR1 and CDR2 sequences are SNHLY and FYNNEI. V lost 4 bases to trimming and J lost 11 bases; unmatched junction nucleotides: 8. The CDR3 extends over 13 amino acids. This CDR3 reads CASSAGTAETQHF. Written as DNA, the CDR3 is TGTGCCAGCAGTGCCGGGACAGCTGAGACCCAGCATTTT.

This sequence joins TRBV11-2 and TRBJ2-7, with unresolved D. Germline values: CDR1 SGHAT, CDR2 FQNNGV. This CDR3 has 16 residues. V was pared by 1 base and J by 2 bases, with 15 bases between. CDR3 in amino acids: CASSLGLDQATYEQYF. The CDR3, as DNA: TGTGCCAGCAGCTTAGGACTGGATCAAGCGACCTACGAGCAGTACTTC.

The chain combines TRBV7-9 with TRBJ2-7; a possible D gene is TRBD1 (6 bases). V dropped 0 bases and J dropped 1 base, with 7 bases sitting between them. The germline CDR1 and CDR2 sequences are SEHNR and FQNEAQ (reference sequence). CDR3 length: 14 amino acids. The CDR3 DNA sequence: TGTGCCAGCAGCTTAGCGGGGACATCCTACGAGCAGTACTTC. Translated: CASSLAGTSYEQYF.

This clone was recorded only once. This chain joins TRBV18 and TRBJ2-2; D gene ambiguous. Trimming took off 5 bases at V and 0 bases at J, with 7 bases between the two ends. CDR3 size: 14 residues. CDR1 is KGHSH and CDR2 is LQKENI in the germline V gene. In DNA form, the CDR3 reads TGTGCCAGCTCATTCTACTCGAACACCGGGGAGCTGTTTTTT. This codes for CASSFYSNTGELFF.

This chain joins TRBV9 and TRBJ2-1, with TRBD2 matching 9 bases. V shed 3 bases, J shed 0 bases, and the junction held 4 bases outside the gene matches. The germline V gene has CDR1 SGDLS and CDR2 YYNGEE. There are 16 residues in the CDR3. The CDR3 protein is CASSGTSAASYNEQFF. The CDR3 nucleotides are TGTGCCAGCAGCGGGACTAGCGCCGCCTCCTACAATGAGCAGTTCTTC.